This T cell receptor beta chain was identified during a study of cytomegalovirus exposure and HLA in healthy donors. 13 Jbeta primers and 60 Vbeta primers were used for the PCR. Measured with immunoSEQ multiplex PCR; TCRdb has only the in-frame clones, and not every one. The sample includes approximately 44,000 clones, around two thirds of them seen just once. Trimming pared 8 bases from V and 2 bases from J, leaving 12 bases between. Germline lookup yields CDR1 MGHDK and CDR2 SYGVNS. This CDR3 spans 13 amino acids. The chain combines TRBV25-1 with TRBJ2-5; D perhaps matches TRBD2 (6 bases). Material for sequencing was PBMCs. The origin of this receptor is a human donor in good health. This chain's CDR3 is CASGTGGQETQYF. CDR3 sequence (DNA): TGTGCCAGCGGGACTGGTGGGCAAGAGACCCAGTACTTC.